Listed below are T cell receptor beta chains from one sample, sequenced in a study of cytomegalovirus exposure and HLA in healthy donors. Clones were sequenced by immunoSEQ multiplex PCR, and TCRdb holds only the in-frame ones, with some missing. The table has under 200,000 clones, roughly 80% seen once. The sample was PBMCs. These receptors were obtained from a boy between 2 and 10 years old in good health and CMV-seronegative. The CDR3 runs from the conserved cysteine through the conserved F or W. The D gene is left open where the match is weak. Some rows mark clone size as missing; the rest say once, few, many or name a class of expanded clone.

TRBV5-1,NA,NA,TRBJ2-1,TGCGCCAGCAGCTTGGACCGGTACGAGCAGTTCTTC,CASSLDRYEQFF
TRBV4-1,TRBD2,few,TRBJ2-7,TGCGCCAGCAGCTACTATCCGACAGGGCGGGAGGGAAACGAGCAGTACTTC,CASSYYPTGREGNEQYF
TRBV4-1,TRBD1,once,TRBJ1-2,TGCGCCAGCAGCCGTCAACAACAGGGGGCGCTTAGCTATGGCTACACCTTC,CASSRQQQGALSYGYTF
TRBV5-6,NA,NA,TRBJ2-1,TGTGCCAGCAGCTCCCTGGCGGGATCGGGCAATGAGCAGTTCTTC,CASSSLAGSGNEQFF
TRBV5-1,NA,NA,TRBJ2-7,TGCGCCAGCAGCTTGGCCGGAAGGAGTACCTACGAGCAGTACTTC,CASSLAGRSTYEQYF
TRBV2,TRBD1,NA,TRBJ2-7,TGTGCCAAAGGTACAGGGGGCTACTCCTACGAGCAGTACTTT,CAKGTGGYSYEQYF
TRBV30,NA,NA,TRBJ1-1,TGTGCCTGGAAGTCGAGCACTGAAGCTTTCTTT,CAWKSSTEAFF
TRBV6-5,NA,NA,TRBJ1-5,TGTGCCAGCAGTTACTCGTTTCAGGGGCACCAGCCCCAGCATTTT,CASSYSFQGHQPQHF
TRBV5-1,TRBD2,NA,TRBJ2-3,TGCGCCAGCAGCCTGGCCGCTAGCGGGATTGGGACAGATACGCAGTATTTT,CASSLAASGIGTDTQYF
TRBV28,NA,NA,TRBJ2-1,TGTGCCAGCAGTTTAACGGGAAGGAGCTCCTACAATGAGCAGTTCTTC,CASSLTGRSSYNEQFF
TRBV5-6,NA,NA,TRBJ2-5,TGTGCCAGCAGCTTGTGGCTAGCTGAAAAGACCCAGTACTTC,CASSLWLAEKTQYF
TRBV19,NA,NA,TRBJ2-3,TGTGCCAGTAGTATCTTGGCGGGGCCTAGCACAGATACGCAGTATTTT,CASSILAGPSTDTQYF
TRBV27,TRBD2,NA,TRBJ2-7,TGTGCCAGCAGTTTACGTGGGACTAGCGGTATGGAGCAGTACTTC,CASSLRGTSGMEQYF